Presented here are 12 T cell receptor beta chains from one specimen sequenced in a study of identifying expanded T cells in peripheral blood. Method: immunoSEQ multiplex PCR; TCRdb's copy keeps in-frame clones and lacks some. The repertoire includes 120,000 or so clones, 84% of them detected once, and 3.3% sits in the top ten. Sequences were obtained from blood. Receptors originate from a person between 18 and 70 years old in good health.

The chain joins TRBV7-9 to TRBJ1-2; 8 bases map to TRBD1. The CDR3 totals 14 residues. From germline, CDR1 is SEHNR and CDR2 FQNEAQ (reference sequence). Trimming took 1 base from V and 4 from J; bases not matched to a gene: 2. The CDR3 here is CASSLGQGRYGYTF. The DNA of the CDR3 is TGTGCCAGCAGCTTAGGACAGGGGCGCTATGGCTACACCTTC. The full variable domain, its missing parts supplied by reference TRBV7-9 and TRBJ1-2, is DTGVSQNPRHKITKRGQNVTFRCDPISEHNRLYWYRQTLGQGPEFLTYFQNEAQLEKSRLLSDRFSAERPKGSFSTLEIQRTEQGDSAMYLCASSLGQGRYGYTFGSGTRLTVV.

This rearrangement joins TRBV18 to TRBJ1-6; 8 bases fit TRBD1. V lost 4 bases, J lost 0 bases, and 11 bases stayed unmatched. In germline, CDR1 is KGHSH, CDR2 LQKENI. The CDR3 loop spans 19 amino acids. The CDR3 coding sequence is TGTGCCAGCTCACTACGGGACAGGCCAGGATTCTCCTATAATTCACCCCTCCACTTT. Translation: CASSLRDRPGFSYNSPLHF.

The chain carries TRBV7-2 and TRBJ2-3; D ambiguous. V lost 5 bases, J lost 0 bases, and 18 bases lay in between. CDR3 length equals 17 residues. Germline assignment: CDR1 SGHTA and CDR2 FQGNSA. The CDR3 reads CASSPPWGRPSTDTQYF. CDR3 in DNA: TGTGCCAGCAGCCCCCCCTGGGGAAGGCCTAGCACAGATACGCAGTATTTT.

The rearrangement joins TRBV19 to TRBJ2-2; 7 positions agree with TRBD1. This CDR3 has 13 residues. Germline V gene sequence: CDR1 LNHDA, CDR2 SQIVND (reference sequence). V gave up 9 bases and J gave up 5 bases; unmatched junction bases: 6. CDR3: CASTLQGTGELFF. CDR3 coding DNA: TGTGCCAGCACACTACAGGGGACCGGGGAGCTGTTTTTT.

The rearrangement links TRBV5-6 to TRBJ1-5; D gene uncertain. The germline CDR1 and CDR2 sequences are SGHDT and YYEEEE. Trimming left V 1 base short and J 5 bases short, with 13 bases between. The CDR3 sequence is 15 residues long. The CDR3 DNA is TGTGCCAGCAGCTTGCGGGGTCTCGCCCATCAGCCCCAGCATTTT. Amino acids: CASSLRGLAHQPQHF.

V usage is TRBV2 and J usage is TRBJ1-1, with D unresolved. Germline CDR1 reads SNHLY; CDR2 reads FYNNEI. The CDR3 totals 17 residues. The V and J ends lost 7 bases and 1 base respectively, with 22 bases between them. The CDR3 DNA sequence: TGTGCCAGCAATGGGCTGGACCGTGACTTGTCGAACACTGAAGCTTTCTTT. This translates into CASNGLDRDLSNTEAFF.

A few counts support this clone. The chain is built from TRBV6-5 and TRBJ1-6; no clear D gene. The germline V gene has CDR1 MNHEY and CDR2 SVGAGI. Trimming stripped 2 bases from V and 0 bases from J, with 8 bases between. The CDR3 is 16 amino acids. DNA of the CDR3: TGTGCCAGCAGTTACCGACGGAGCTCCTATAATTCACCCCTCCACTTT. Translated, it gives CASSYRRSSYNSPLHF.

This rearrangement joins TRBV4-3 to TRBJ2-3; the D call may be TRBD1 or TRBD2 (6 bases each). V lost 0 bases and J 2 bases, leaving 18 bases between the germline ends. This CDR3 is built from 18 residues. From germline, CDR1 is LGHNA and CDR2 YSLEER. CDR3 amino acids: CASSQDLTAGTSTDTQYF. The CDR3 coding sequence is TGCGCCAGCAGCCAAGATCTCACGGCGGGGACATCCACAGATACGCAGTATTTT.

The CDR3 DNA sequence: TGTGCCAGCAGCTTAGGACAGCCAATCTCTGGAAACACCATATATTTT. Residues: CASSLGQPISGNTIYF. V usage is TRBV7-9 and J usage is TRBJ1-3; D is possibly TRBD1 (5 bases). The germline V and J ends were trimmed by 1 base and 0 bases, with 10 bases remaining between them. Germline V gene data show CDR1 as SEHNR and CDR2 as FQNEAQ (reference sequence). The CDR3 is 16 amino acids.

This clone was seen a handful of times. The chain links TRBV30 to TRBJ1-1, with TRBD1 as a possible D gene (5 bases). The germline V gene has CDR1 GTSNPN and CDR2 SVGIG (reference sequence). The germline V and J ends were trimmed by 8 bases and 1 base, with 11 bases remaining between them. The CDR3 length is 12 residues. The CDR3 coding sequence is TGTGCCGGCCGACAGCGGAACACTGAAGCTTTCTTT. This sequence encodes CAGRQRNTEAFF.

The rearrangement uses TRBV30 and TRBJ2-2, with D tentatively TRBD1 (5 bases). This CDR3 contains 17 residues. Per germline, CDR1 GTSNPN and CDR2 SVGIG (reference sequence). V was shortened by 0 bases and J by 6 bases, with 20 bases between the two germline ends. The CDR3 nucleotides read TGTGCCTGGAGTGTAGATCCTTGGTCAGGGCGTTCCGGGGAGCTGTTTTTT. The encoded protein is CAWSVDPWSGRSGELFF.

The V and J genes are TRBV5-8 and TRBJ2-5; perhaps TRBD2 as D (6 bases). From germline, CDR1 is SGHTS and CDR2 YDEGEE. The CDR3 consists of 16 residues. V was shortened by 0 bases and J by 2 bases, with 14 bases between the two germline ends. This CDR3 is CASSLGRAGSQETQYF. CDR3 nucleotides: TGTGCCAGCAGCTTGGGGCGGGCGGGGTCTCAAGAGACCCAGTACTTC.